A selection of T cell receptor beta chains follows, all from one sample in a study of T cells in localized non-small cell lung cancer. Clones were read by immunoSEQ multiplex PCR, and TCRdb kept only the in-frame ones, dropping some. The table has about 3,200 clones, 20% to 25% seen once. Specimen: lung tumor tissue, collected before any cancer treatment. Every receptor here comes from a man aged 35 to 70 with stage I lung adenocarcinoma. Each CDR3 is given with its conserved first and last residue. The D gene is left open where the match is weak. Not all rows give a size; the values are once, few, many and, for expanded clones, a class.

>.|TRBV6-8|TRBD2|15|TRBJ2-1
CASSEIAGVGDEQFF
TGTGCCAGCAGTGAGATAGCGGGAGTAGGGGATGAGCAGTTCTTC
>few|TRBV11-3|.|15|TRBJ2-1
CASSPQTGGGNEQFF
TGTGCCAGCAGCCCACAGACAGGCGGGGGCAATGAGCAGTTCTTC
>few|TRBV9|TRBD2|16|TRBJ2-2
CASSPGLAGVTGELFF
TGTGCCAGCAGCCCTGGACTAGCGGGGGTGACCGGGGAGCTGTTTTTT
>.|TRBV9|.|16|TRBJ2-3
CASSAAWGGVLDTQYF
TGTGCCAGCAGCGCGGCCTGGGGCGGGGTCCTCGATACGCAGTATTTT
>.|TRBV29-1|.|12|TRBJ2-1
CSVPWTYNEQFF
TGCAGCGTCCCTTGGACCTACAATGAGCAGTTCTTC
>.|TRBV30|.|14|TRBJ1-5
CAWSDEGAYQPQHF
TGTGCCTGGAGTGACGAAGGGGCCTATCAGCCCCAGCATTTT
>.|TRBV25-1|.|14|TRBJ2-7
CASSESGDLYEQYF
TGTGCCAGCAGTGAATCCGGGGACTTATACGAGCAGTACTTC
>.|TRBV29-1|TRBD2|15|TRBJ2-3
CSVEGTSGSTDTQYF
TGCAGCGTTGAGGGGACTAGCGGGAGCACAGATACGCAGTATTTT
>.|TRBV19|.|13|TRBJ2-7
CASSIEQGAEQYF
TGTGCCAGTAGTATCGAACAGGGAGCCGAGCAGTACTTC
>.|TRBV6-8|TRBD2|16|TRBJ2-2
CASSPFRGGTTGELFF
TGTGCCAGCAGTCCCTTCCGGGGGGGAACCACCGGGGAGCTGTTTTTT
>few|TRBV11-3|.|15|TRBJ2-2
CASSSVKQNTGELFF
TGTGCCAGCAGCTCCGTAAAGCAAAACACCGGGGAGCTGTTTTTT
>.|TRBV6-8|TRBD2|15|TRBJ2-7
CASSYTSGRAGEQYF
TGTGCCAGCAGTTATACTAGCGGGAGGGCGGGCGAGCAGTACTTC
>.|TRBV5-1|.|14|TRBJ1-5
CASSLGAQGQPQHF
TGCGCCAGCAGCTTGGGGGCGCAAGGTCAGCCCCAGCATTTT
>few|TRBV5-1|.|16|TRBJ2-3
CASSLDNIRVTDTQYF
TGCGCCAGCAGCTTGGACAATATCCGAGTCACAGATACGCAGTATTTT
>.|TRBV6-8|.|14|TRBJ1-1
CASSYRGVGTEAFF
TGTGCCAGCAGTTACCGGGGGGTGGGCACTGAAGCTTTCTTT
>few|TRBV11-3|TRBD1|14|TRBJ1-5
CASSRPGQNQPQHF
TGTGCCAGCAGCCGCCCGGGACAGAATCAGCCCCAGCATTTT
>.|TRBV6-8|.|13|TRBJ2-3
CASSYGLGDTQYF
TGTGCCAGCAGTTACGGGTTGGGAGATACGCAGTATTTT
>.|TRBV5-1|TRBD2|15|TRBJ2-3
CASSTSGGTTDTQYF
TGCGCCAGCAGTACTAGCGGGGGGACCACAGATACGCAGTATTTT
>few|TRBV6-8|.|13|TRBJ1-1
CATLGRPLAEAFF
TGTGCCACCCTAGGGCGGCCTTTGGCTGAAGCTTTCTTT
>.|TRBV19|.|15|TRBJ2-1
CASSISLGGYNEQFF
TGTGCCAGTAGTATCAGCCTTGGAGGCTACAATGAGCAGTTCTTC
>.|TRBV25-1|.|12|TRBJ2-3
CASSTGTDTQYF
TGTGCCAGCAGTACCGGCACAGATACGCAGTATTTT
>few|TRBV9|.|14|TRBJ1-4
CASSVATSAEKLFF
TGTGCCAGCAGCGTAGCGACGTCAGCTGAAAAACTGTTTTTT
>.|TRBV28|.|15|TRBJ2-3
CASSATGGSTDTQYF
TGTGCCAGCAGCGCAACAGGAGGAAGCACAGATACGCAGTATTTT
>many|TRBV11-3|.|16|TRBJ1-1
CASSPRTEPLNTEAFF
TGTGCCAGCAGCCCCAGGACAGAGCCTTTGAACACTGAAGCTTTCTTT
>many|TRBV11-3|TRBD2|14|TRBJ2-1
CASSRDRGEGEQFF
TGTGCCAGCAGTCGTGATCGAGGGGAGGGCGAGCAGTTCTTC
>.|TRBV23-1|TRBD2|17|TRBJ2-3
CASSHPGTSGRTDTQYF
TGCGCCAGCAGTCACCCCGGGACTAGCGGGCGCACAGATACGCAGTATTTT
>medium-sized|TRBV19|.|13|TRBJ1-1
CASQLGANTEAFF
TGTGCCAGCCAGCTGGGGGCCAACACTGAAGCTTTCTTT
>.|TRBV6-8|TRBD2|13|TRBJ2-1
CASLAAGYNEQFF
TGTGCCAGCCTAGCGGCGGGCTACAATGAGCAGTTCTTC
>.|TRBV9|TRBD2|17|TRBJ2-4
CASTWGRAGTSGSIQYF
TGTGCCAGCACCTGGGGCAGAGCCGGGACTAGCGGGAGCATTCAGTACTTC
>.|TRBV19|.|14|TRBJ1-5
CASSLPGYNQPQHF
TGTGCCAGTAGTCTACCGGGATACAATCAGCCCCAGCATTTT
>.|TRBV6-8|.|13|TRBJ1-3
CASSGTAGNTIYF
TGTGCCAGCAGTGGGACTGCGGGAAACACCATATATTTT
>.|TRBV19|TRBD2|16|TRBJ2-1
CASSIRGTSGYNEQFF
TGTGCCAGTAGTATAAGGGGAACTAGCGGTTACAATGAGCAGTTCTTC
>large|TRBV9|.|15|TRBJ1-6
CASSEEGALAAPLHF
TGTGCCAGCAGTGAAGAGGGCGCACTTGCTGCACCCCTCCACTTT
>few|TRBV6-8|TRBD1|14|TRBJ1-2
CASRMTGMGYGYTF
TGTGCCAGCAGGATGACAGGGATGGGCTATGGCTACACCTTC
>few|TRBV6-8|TRBD2|15|TRBJ2-1
CASRNSGDSYNEQFF
TGTGCCAGCAGGAATAGCGGGGACTCCTACAATGAGCAGTTCTTC
>.|TRBV29-1|TRBD1|14|TRBJ2-1
CSDTYGGQLNEQFF
TGCAGCGATACCTATGGGGGACAGCTCAATGAGCAGTTCTTC
>medium-sized|TRBV7-2|.|13|TRBJ1-1
CASSAEMNTEAFF
TGTGCCAGCTCAGCCGAGATGAACACTGAAGCTTTCTTT
>few|TRBV15|.|15|TRBJ2-5
CATSRALPAGETQYF
TGTGCCACCAGCAGGGCCCTTCCGGCCGGAGAGACCCAGTACTTC
>.|TRBV9|.|17|TRBJ2-3
CASSVEFGGLYTDTQYF
TGTGCCAGCAGCGTAGAGTTCGGAGGTCTCTACACAGATACGCAGTATTTT
>medium-sized|TRBV6-8|.|15|TRBJ1-6
CASSPVADNNSPLHF
TGTGCCAGCAGTCCCGTTGCGGACAATAATTCACCCCTCCACTTT
>medium-sized|TRBV6-8|.|14|TRBJ1-1
CASSYSTANTEAFF
TGTGCCAGCAGTTACTCAACTGCCAACACTGAAGCTTTCTTT
>.|TRBV11-3|.|14|TRBJ1-4
CASSPGRVEKGLFF
TGTGCCAGCAGTCCCGGACGAGTGGAAAAGGGACTGTTTTTT
>.|TRBV19|.|14|TRBJ1-4
CASSIASGGEKLFF
TGTGCCAGTAGTATAGCATCAGGAGGAGAAAAACTGTTTTTT